This entry describes one T cell receptor beta chain. The data are from a study of blood T cell repertoires in COVID-19. This table comes from immunoSEQ multiplex PCR, and its TCRdb copy is limited to in-frame clones, with some not included. The repertoire holds 120,000 or so clones, with roughly four fifths as singletons. The CDR3 sequence is 14 residues long. Germline-derived CDR1 and CDR2 are SGHTA and FQGTGA. V shed 2 bases and J 10 bases; nucleotides not matched to a gene: 7. Sequenced: peripheral blood. This TCR was sampled from a woman aged 45-59 years with acute or convalescent COVID-19. The chain couples TRBV7-3 to TRBJ2-1, with 8 bases identical to TRBD2. The CDR3 DNA reads as TGTGCCAGCAGCTTATCGCACGCGGGAGGAGAGCAGTTCTTC. It codes for CASSLSHAGGEQFF.